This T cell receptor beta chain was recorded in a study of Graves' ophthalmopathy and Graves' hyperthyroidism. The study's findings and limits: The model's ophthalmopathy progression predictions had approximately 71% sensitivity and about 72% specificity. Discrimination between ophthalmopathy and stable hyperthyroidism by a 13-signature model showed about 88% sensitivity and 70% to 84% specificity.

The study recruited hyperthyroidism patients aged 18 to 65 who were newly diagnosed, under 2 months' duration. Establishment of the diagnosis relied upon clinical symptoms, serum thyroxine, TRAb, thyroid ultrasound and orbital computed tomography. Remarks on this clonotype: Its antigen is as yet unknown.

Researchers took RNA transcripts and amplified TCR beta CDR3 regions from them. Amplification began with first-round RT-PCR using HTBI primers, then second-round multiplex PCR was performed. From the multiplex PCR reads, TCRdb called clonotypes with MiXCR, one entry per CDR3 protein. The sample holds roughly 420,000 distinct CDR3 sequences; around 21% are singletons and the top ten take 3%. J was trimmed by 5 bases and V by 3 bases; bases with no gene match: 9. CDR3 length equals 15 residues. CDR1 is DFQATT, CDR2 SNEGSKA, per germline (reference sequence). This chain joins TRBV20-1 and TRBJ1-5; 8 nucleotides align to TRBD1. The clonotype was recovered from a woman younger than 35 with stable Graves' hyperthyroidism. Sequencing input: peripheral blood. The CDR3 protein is CSASSDRDSYQPQHF. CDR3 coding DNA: TGCAGTGCTAGCTCGGACAGGGATTCTTATCAGCCCCAGCATTTT.